One sample yielded the 27 T cell receptor beta chains listed below, sequenced in a study of blood T cell repertoires in COVID-19. Data came from immunoSEQ multiplex PCR; TCRdb stores just in-frame clones and leaves some out. The sample consists of about 200,000 clones, more than 75% of them appearing once. Sequencing was carried out using peripheral blood. The receptor set was obtained from an elderly woman with acute or convalescent COVID-19.

The gene calls are TRBV25-1 and TRBJ2-2; TRBD1 matches at 11 bases. V was clipped by 9 bases and J by 5 bases; unmatched bases: 2. The CDR3 runs 13 residues. Per the germline V gene, CDR1 is MGHDK and CDR2 is SYGVNS. DNA for the CDR3: TGTGCCAGTAGGGACAGGGGGACCGGGGAGCTGTTTTTT. Encoded protein: CASRDRGTGELFF.

The DNA for the CDR3 is TGTGCCAGCAGTGAATCTCAGGACTCGAATTCACCCCTCCACTTT. Translated: CASSESQDSNSPLHF. V is TRBV2 and J is TRBJ1-6; D gene ambiguous. This CDR3 spans 15 amino acids. Germline CDR1 and CDR2: SNHLY and FYNNEI. The germline V and J ends were trimmed by 2 bases and 7 bases, with 12 bases remaining between them.

V and J are TRBV7-2 and TRBJ1-5; the D gene is possibly TRBD1 (5 bases). The V gene's germline CDR1 is SGHTA and CDR2 FQGNSA. The CDR3 spans 14 residues. V was trimmed by 1 base and J by 3 bases, leaving 7 bases between them. CDR3 DNA sequence: TGTGCCAGCAGCTTAGAGGGGAACAATCAGCCCCAGCATTTT. Residues: CASSLEGNNQPQHF.

The rearrangement uses TRBV7-9 and TRBJ1-1; possible D gene TRBD1, 5 bases. The V end lost 5 bases, the J end lost 1 base, and 8 bases lay between the germline ends. There are 13 residues in the CDR3. The germline V gene has CDR1 SEHNR and CDR2 FQNEAQ (reference sequence). CDR3 nucleotides: TGTGCCAGCAGCCGACAGAGGAACACTGAAGCTTTCTTT. Protein product: CASSRQRNTEAFF.

Comment on this clone: The germline gene is not matched at one end of the junction; a read error may be the cause. The J gene is TRBJ2-5, the V gene TRBV7-3; 10 bases line up with TRBD1. The length of the CDR3 is 15 residues. The germline V gene has CDR1 SGHTA and CDR2 FQGTGA. The CDR3 is CASSLTGTGVETQYF. DNA for the CDR3: TGTGCCAGCAGCCTAACCGGGACAGGGGTGGAGACCCAGTACTTC.

This sequence joins TRBV5-1 and TRBJ2-3; D not resolved. Germline V gives CDR1 SGHRS, CDR2 YFSETQ. This CDR3 region has 15 residues. V lost 1 base, J lost 2 bases, and 11 bases lay in between. The CDR3 DNA reads as TGCGCCAGCAGCTTGCTTCGACAACTCACAGATACGCAGTATTTT. This codes for CASSLLRQLTDTQYF.

The V gene is TRBV19, the J gene TRBJ2-3, with D unresolved. CDR1 and CDR2 from the germline V gene are LNHDA and SQIVND (reference sequence). This CDR3 comprises 16 residues. Trimming cost V 2 bases and J 0 bases, with 12 bases left between them. CDR3 DNA sequence: TGTGCCAGTAGTATATTCTTCGTCCCGAGCACAGATACGCAGTATTTT. This gives the protein CASSIFFVPSTDTQYF.

The genes are TRBV7-9 and TRBJ1-1; D perhaps matches TRBD1 (5 bases). CDR1 is SEHNR and CDR2 is FQNEAQ in the germline V gene (reference sequence). Trimming removed 3 bases from V and 5 bases from J, with 10 bases in between. This CDR3 is 13 amino acids long. CDR3 DNA sequence: TGTGCCAGCAGCTTGCGGGGGAGTACTGAAGCTTTCTTT. Amino acid sequence: CASSLRGSTEAFF.

The gene calls are TRBV7-9 and TRBJ2-3; D might be TRBD2 (6 bases). Deletions cut 5 bases from V and 6 bases from J, with 15 bases between. Germline V CDR1 and CDR2: SEHNR, FQNEAQ (reference sequence). The CDR3 loop spans 14 amino acids. CDR3 protein: CASSRSGPSDTQYF. The CDR3 nucleotides are TGTGCCAGCAGCCGTAGCGGACCCTCTGATACGCAGTATTTT. Full variable domain (remainder filled in from reference TRBV7-9 and TRBJ2-3): DTGVSQNPRHKITKRGQNVTFRCDPISEHNRLYWYRQTLGQGPEFLTYFQNEAQLEKSRLLSDRFSAERPKGSFSTLEIQRTEQGDSAMYLCASSRSGPSDTQYFGPGTRLTVL.

The chain links TRBV18 to TRBJ2-5; tentative D call: TRBD1 (5 bases). The CDR3 sequence is 13 residues long. V lost 5 bases and J lost 2, with 9 bases in between. Germline CDR1 KGHSH, CDR2 LQKENI. The CDR3 sequence: CASSRQFQETQYF. CDR3 DNA: TGTGCCAGCTCAAGACAGTTTCAAGAGACCCAGTACTTC.

The chain carries TRBV7-2 and TRBJ2-3; D is unresolved. Per germline, CDR1 SGHTA and CDR2 FQGNSA. This CDR3 comprises 16 residues. V gave up 2 bases and J gave up 0 bases, with 12 bases separating them. The CDR3 here is CASSLTSVASTDTQYF. For the CDR3, the DNA is TGTGCCAGCAGCTTAACAAGCGTAGCTAGCACAGATACGCAGTATTTT. Combining the CDR3 with reference TRBV7-2 and TRBJ2-3 gives the whole variable domain GAGVSQSPSNKVTEKGKDVELRCDPISGHTALYWYRQSLGQGLEFLIYFQGNSAPDKSGLPSDRFSAERTGGSVSTLTIQRTQQEDSAVYLCASSLTSVASTDTQYFGPGTRLTVL.

The chain has TRBV18 and TRBJ1-6, with TRBD1 matching over 10 bases. With 6 bases clipped from V and 10 bases from J, the junction kept 6 bases outside the gene matches. CDR3 length: 14 amino acids. Germline loops: CDR1 KGHSH, CDR2 LQKENI. The chain's CDR3 is CASSGTGVGSPLHF. DNA for the CDR3: TGTGCCAGCTCCGGGACAGGGGTCGGCTCACCCCTCCACTTT.

In DNA, the CDR3 is TGTGCCAGCAGTTTATGGGCAGGGAAGGCCTACAATGAGCAGTTCTTC. It codes for CASSLWAGKAYNEQFF. The chain is built from TRBV28 and TRBJ2-1, with D tentatively TRBD1 (5 bases). CDR1 is MDHEN, CDR2 SYDVKM, per germline. Deletions cut 0 bases from V and 2 bases from J, with 11 bases between. This CDR3 has 16 residues.

The J gene is TRBJ1-2, the V gene TRBV6-2 or TRBV6-3; 10 nucleotides match TRBD1. Germline V CDR1 and CDR2: MNHEY, SVGEGT. The V and J ends lost 5 bases and 7 bases, in that order; junction bases with no gene match: 7. This CDR3 spans 14 amino acids. In DNA form, the CDR3 reads TGTGCCAGCAGTGCGTCGACAGGGGGCAGTGGCTACACCTTC. This encodes CASSASTGGSGYTF.

The chain recombines TRBV7-2 with TRBJ1-1, with 7 bases aligning to TRBD1. The trim removed 2 bases at V and 4 bases at J, leaving 1 base unmatched. Germline CDR1 SGHTA, CDR2 FQGNSA. The CDR3 totals 13 residues. DNA for the CDR3: TGTGCCAGCAGCTTACGACAGGGCACTGAAGCTTTCTTT. Translation: CASSLRQGTEAFF.

This chain links TRBV12-5 with TRBJ1-5, with TRBD1 matching 7 bases. With V trimmed by 7 bases and J by 6 bases, 6 bases remained unmatched. This CDR3 has 13 amino acids. The germline gives CDR1 LGHNT, CDR2 FRNRAP. The CDR3: CASAQGGSQPQHF. The CDR3 DNA reads as TGTGCTAGTGCCCAGGGGGGATCTCAGCCCCAGCATTTT.

V gene TRBV27 combines with J gene TRBJ2-2; a possible D gene is TRBD2 (5 bases). The V end lost 6 bases, the J end lost 5 bases, and 13 bases lay between the germline ends. Germline CDR1 reads MNHEY; CDR2 reads SMNVEV (reference sequence). This CDR3 has 14 amino acids. CDR3 amino acids: CASRAMRATGELFF. As DNA, the CDR3 is TGTGCCAGCAGAGCGATGAGGGCTACCGGGGAGCTGTTTTTT.

The chain joins TRBV7-2 to TRBJ2-5; tentative D call: TRBD1 (7 bases). The CDR3 extends over 15 amino acids. Germline values: CDR1 SGHTA, CDR2 FQGNSA. V was trimmed by 4 bases and J by 7 bases, leaving 19 bases between them. CDR3 bases: TGTGCCAGCAGCTCCCGACGGCCCCAGGGGGGGACCCAGTACTTC. Translating gives CASSSRRPQGGTQYF.

The chain combines TRBV11-2 with TRBJ2-1; TRBD1 matches at 7 bases. The junction had 1 base not matched to a gene; V was cut back by 1 base and J by 10 bases. This CDR3 region has 12 residues. Germline CDR1 and CDR2: SGHAT and FQNNGV. The CDR3 loop reads CASSLADREQFF. CDR3 DNA sequence: TGTGCCAGCAGCTTAGCGGACAGGGAGCAGTTCTTC.

The chain joins TRBV18 to TRBJ2-5, with 7 nucleotides matching TRBD2. Trimming cost V 6 bases and J 3 bases; bases outside gene matches: 7. This CDR3 has 14 residues. The germline CDR1 and CDR2 sequences are KGHSH and LQKENI. The CDR3 DNA is TGTGCCAGCTCGCTATATGGGGGGGAAGAGACCCAGTACTTC. Encoded protein: CASSLYGGEETQYF.

The chain carries TRBV5-6 and TRBJ2-7; possibly TRBD2 for D (5 bases). V was cut by 2 bases and J by 0 bases, with 9 bases left in between. The CDR3 is 14 residues long. CDR1 SGHDT and CDR2 YYEEEE come from the germline V gene. The CDR3 reads CASSFYGDSYEQYF. CDR3 bases: TGTGCCAGCAGCTTTTACGGGGACTCCTACGAGCAGTACTTC.

The chain links TRBV6-5 to TRBJ1-2; maybe TRBD1 (6 bases). The CDR3 runs to 16 residues. Germline V gives CDR1 MNHEY, CDR2 SVGAGI. Trimming left V 0 bases short and J 6 bases short, with 17 bases between. CDR3 bases: TGTGCCAGCAGTTACTCTTGGCCACCAGGGGCAAATGGCTACACCTTC. Amino acids: CASSYSWPPGANGYTF.

V usage is TRBV9 and J usage is TRBJ2-2; 8 bases agree with TRBD1. From germline, CDR1 is SGDLS and CDR2 YYNGEE. The V gene end was trimmed by 3 bases and the J gene end by 2 bases; junction bases not matched to a gene: 6. CDR3 length equals 16 residues. The CDR3 region is CASSGRDRKNTGELFF. In DNA form, the CDR3 reads TGTGCCAGCAGCGGCCGGGACAGGAAAAACACCGGGGAGCTGTTTTTT.

The rearrangement links TRBV30 to TRBJ1-2; no reliable D call. The CDR3 spans 12 residues. V lost 3 bases and J 4 bases, leaving 9 bases between the germline ends. From germline, CDR1 is GTSNPN and CDR2 SVGIG (reference sequence). In nucleotides, the CDR3 is TGTGCCTGGAGCCTAACTCCCTATGGCTACACCTTC. This sequence encodes CAWSLTPYGYTF.

This clone was recorded only once. This chain uses TRBV2 with TRBJ1-5; TRBD1 aligns across 7 bases. The CDR3 is made up of 14 amino acids. Germline V gene lookup returns CDR1 SNHLY and CDR2 FYNNEI. V was clipped by 7 bases and J by 2 bases; unmatched bases: 5. CDR3 loop: CASTTTGRNQPQHF. The CDR3 coding sequence is TGTGCCAGCACGACGACAGGGCGCAATCAGCCCCAGCATTTT.

The V call is TRBV18, the J call TRBJ2-7, with TRBD1 matching 10 bases. J gave up 2 bases and V 6 bases, and 4 bases lay outside the gene matches. Germline V gives CDR1 KGHSH, CDR2 LQKENI. This CDR3 contains 14 residues. CDR3 in DNA: TGTGCCAGCTCTCCCGGGACAGGGGCCTACGAGCAGTACTTC. Its protein is CASSPGTGAYEQYF.

The chain employs TRBV5-1 and TRBJ2-3, with a tentative D call TRBD1 (6 bases). This CDR3 region has 17 residues. V was pared by 0 bases and J by 3 bases, with 17 bases between. Germline V gene lookup returns CDR1 SGHRS and CDR2 YFSETQ. CDR3 protein: CASSLVPQGRRTDTQYF. CDR3 coding DNA: TGCGCCAGCAGCTTGGTCCCACAGGGAAGAAGAACAGATACGCAGTATTTT.